Given below is one T cell receptor (beta chain) in context. Antigen unknown. V lost 7 bases to trimming and J lost 5 bases, with 9 bases between them. The germline gives CDR1 MGHDK, CDR2 SYGVNS. The CDR3 totals 12 residues. Reverse transcription of roughly 0.45 to 1 ug RNA used random hexamers. TCRdb reprocessed the immunoSEQ multiplex PCR reads via MiXCR and lists one record per CDR3 protein. Of around 190,000 distinct CDR3 sequences in the sample, 95% are singletons; the top ten hold about 0.16%. The data belong to a study of CD8 T cells in Susac syndrome. Findings of the study overall: Acknowledgment was made by the study that its TCR sequencing and HLA analysis involved a relatively small number of individuals.

The sequence was collected from a human donor with multiple sclerosis. The chain links TRBV25-1 to TRBJ2-1; the D is unclear. The specimen sequenced was CD8+ T cells from PBMCs. The CDR3 DNA sequence: TGTGCCAGCAACAAAGGCCACAATGAGCAGTTCTTC. Translating gives CASNKGHNEQFF.